This T cell receptor (beta chain) was sequenced during a study of shared clonotypes between healthy human individuals. Trimming removed 1 base from V and 3 bases from J, with 10 bases in between. This CDR3 is built from 14 residues. The germline gives CDR1 SGHAT, CDR2 FQNNGV. This clone was seen only once. Some clones are missing from TCRdb's copy, which holds only in-frame ones; the method was immunoSEQ multiplex PCR. The sample has around 2,000,000 clones, roughly 91% seen once. The naive CD8 subset, CD45RO-negative cells positively selected for CCR7, excluded terminally differentiated effector memory CD45RA+ cells.

This sequence originates from a man younger than 35 in good health. Some clones in this sample may be carry-over from other donors' samples. Source material: naive CD8+ T cells from PBMCs. The V and J genes are TRBV11-2 and TRBJ2-7, with D unresolved. CDR3 sequence reads: CASSLAHPYYEQYF. CDR3 in DNA: TGTGCCAGCAGCTTAGCCCACCCCTACTACGAGCAGTACTTC.